What follows are 21 T cell receptor beta chains derived from one specimen sequenced in a study of beta chain features in type 1 diabetes. Their recognized antigens are unknown. Study conclusions and caveats: Researchers report that Type 1 diabetes patients had moderately but significantly shorter TCRB CDR3s across all four CD4+ subsets.

Sequenced material consisted of expressed TCRB transcripts (all of the isolated RNA was reverse transcribed). TCRdb's copy holds only in-frame clones and misses some; the assay was immunoSEQ multiplex PCR. The data contain about 400,000 clones, roughly 13% of them singletons. The specimen sequenced was naive CD4+ T cells from blood. The receptor set was obtained from a young woman with type 1 diabetes.

The CDR3 sequence: CASSLDREETQYF. DNA of the CDR3: TGTGCCAGCTCACTGGACAGGGAAGAGACCCAGTACTTC. The chain employs TRBV18 and TRBJ2-5, with 8 bases matching TRBD1. From germline, CDR1 is KGHSH and CDR2 LQKENI. The CDR3 contains 13 residues. After removal of 4 bases from V and 3 bases from J, the junction contained 1 base not matched to a gene.

This clone showed up just a few times. The chain links TRBV25-1 to TRBJ2-3; D is undetermined. Germline V lookup: CDR1 MGHDK, CDR2 SYGVNS. Trimming removed 0 bases from V and 3 bases from J, with 7 bases in between. The CDR3 has 14 residues. This CDR3 is CASSEYLGTDTQYF. DNA for the CDR3: TGTGCCAGCAGTGAATACCTAGGAACAGATACGCAGTATTTT.

The chain joins TRBV30 to TRBJ1-2, with unresolved D. CDR3 size: 15 residues. The germline V and J ends were trimmed by 2 bases and 9 bases, with 22 bases remaining between them. CDR1 GTSNPN and CDR2 SVGIG come from the germline V gene (reference sequence). The CDR3 is CAWSRPGGVSGSYTF. In DNA, the CDR3 is TGTGCCTGGAGTCGACCAGGTGGAGTATCGGGGAGCTACACCTTC. Full variable domain (remainder filled in from reference TRBV30 and TRBJ1-2): SQTIHQWPATLVQPVGSPLSLECTVEGTSNPNLYWYRQAAGRGLQLLFYSVGIGQISSEVPQNLSASRPQDRQFILSSKKLLLSDSGFYLCAWSRPGGVSGSYTFGSGTRLTVV.

This clone showed up just a few times. The J gene is TRBJ2-3, the V gene TRBV20-1; D is ambiguous. Trimming stripped 3 bases from V and 5 bases from J, with 6 bases between. Looked up from germline, CDR1 is DFQATT and CDR2 is SNEGSKA (reference sequence). This CDR3 has 11 amino acids. The chain's CDR3 is CSARNGDTQYF. CDR3 in DNA: TGCAGTGCTAGGAACGGAGATACGCAGTATTTT.

This sequence joins TRBV2 and TRBJ2-5, with TRBD2 identical over 13 bases. The CDR3 runs to 15 residues. Trimming cost V 9 bases and J 0 bases; bases outside gene matches: 4. In germline, CDR1 is SNHLY, CDR2 FYNNEI. The CDR3 DNA reads TGTGCCAGTGGACTAGCGGGAGTCTACCAAGAGACCCAGTACTTC. Its protein is CASGLAGVYQETQYF.

This clone came up a few times. The chain joins TRBV25-1 to TRBJ2-7; a weak D match, TRBD1 (5 bases). Per germline, CDR1 MGHDK and CDR2 SYGVNS. CDR3 size: 16 residues. The V end was cut by 4 bases, the J end by 1 base, with 17 bases between. This CDR3 is CASSAGGAFLSYEQYF. Written as DNA, the CDR3 is TGTGCCAGCAGTGCGGGTGGGGCTTTCTTATCCTACGAGCAGTACTTC.

This chain joins TRBV10-3 and TRBJ1-1, with D unclear. This CDR3 contains 13 residues. Trimming shortened V by 8 bases and J by 0 bases, and 10 bases separated the two germline ends. Germline V lookup: CDR1 ENHRY, CDR2 SYGVKD. CDR3 residues: CAIVEGMNTEAFF. The CDR3 nucleotides are TGTGCCATCGTCGAGGGCATGAACACTGAAGCTTTCTTT.

This chain uses TRBV30 with TRBJ1-4; D perhaps matches TRBD1 (5 bases). CDR3 length: 13 residues. CDR1 GTSNPN and CDR2 SVGIG come from the germline V gene (reference sequence). The ends were cut back, 3 bases at V and 5 bases at J, with 10 bases in the middle. The CDR3 loop is CAWRLGGNEKLFF. The CDR3 DNA reads TGTGCCTGGAGGCTCGGGGGAAATGAAAAACTGTTTTTT.

The chain couples TRBV11-2 to TRBJ1-5; a possible D gene is TRBD1 (5 bases). Germline CDR1 and CDR2: SGHAT and FQNNGV. This CDR3 is built from 14 residues. V was shortened by 1 base and J by 4 bases, with 8 bases between the two germline ends. This CDR3 reads CASSLVRGNQPQHF. CDR3 sequence (DNA): TGTGCCAGCAGCTTAGTACGGGGGAATCAGCCCCAGCATTTT.

This clone turned up a few times. The V and J genes are TRBV5-6 and TRBJ1-3, with TRBD1 matching over 11 bases. The CDR3 has 17 amino acids. Germline loops: CDR1 SGHDT, CDR2 YYEEEE. The ends lost 4 bases at V and 0 bases at J; junction bases unmatched: 6. The CDR3: CASSPGTGGSSGNTIYF. CDR3 nucleotides: TGTGCCAGCAGCCCAGGGACAGGGGGTAGCTCTGGAAACACCATATATTTT.

The V call is TRBV28, the J call TRBJ2-7, with a possible D match to TRBD2 (6 bases). CDR3 length: 14 residues. V was clipped by 6 bases and J by 0 bases, with 12 bases between them. CDR1 MDHEN and CDR2 SYDVKM come from the germline V gene. CDR3 coding DNA: TGTGCCAGCAGCGGGGGTTCGGACTCCTACGAGCAGTACTTC. Amino acid sequence: CASSGGSDSYEQYF.

This clone was observed a handful of times. The chain carries TRBV29-1 and TRBJ2-2, with TRBD1 matching over 7 bases. The germline V gene has CDR1 SQVTM and CDR2 ANQGSEA. The CDR3 spans 14 residues. V shed 6 bases and J 7 bases; nucleotides not matched to a gene: 11. The DNA for the CDR3 is TGCAGCGTCCGAGACAGGGTACCCAGCGGGGAGCTGTTTTTT. This translates into CSVRDRVPSGELFF.

The rearrangement uses TRBV5-1 and TRBJ2-5; the D gene is possibly TRBD2 (6 bases). The CDR3 runs 14 residues. Germline loops: CDR1 SGHRS, CDR2 YFSETQ. The V end was cut by 5 bases, the J end by 4 bases, with 15 bases between. CDR3 nucleotide sequence: TGCGCCAGCAGTTCCAGGGCCGGGGGAGAGACCCAGTACTTC. It translates to CASSSRAGGETQYF.

This rearrangement joins TRBV5-1 to TRBJ2-3; D call uncertain. The CDR3 is made up of 15 amino acids. The germline V and J ends were trimmed by 4 bases and 0 bases, with 12 bases remaining between them. In germline, CDR1 is SGHRS, CDR2 YFSETQ. The chain's CDR3 is CASSPTASSTDTQYF. CDR3 coding DNA: TGCGCCAGCAGCCCGACTGCATCTAGCACAGATACGCAGTATTTT.

The rearrangement uses TRBV28 and TRBJ2-1; 14 bases line up with TRBD2. Trimming at V came to 7 bases and at J to 8 bases, leaving 10 bases not matched to a gene. Germline-derived CDR1 and CDR2 are MDHEN and SYDVKM. This CDR3 is 16 amino acids long. The CDR3 reads CASNPPGLAGVHEQFF. The CDR3 bases are TGTGCCAGCAACCCGCCGGGACTAGCGGGAGTACATGAGCAGTTCTTC.

The V gene is TRBV5-1, the J gene TRBJ2-1, with D possibly being TRBD2 (6 bases). Trimming took off 1 base at V and 6 bases at J, with 14 bases between the two ends. The CDR3 consists of 15 residues. Germline CDR1 reads SGHRS; CDR2 reads YFSETQ. In nucleotides, the CDR3 is TGCGCCAGCAGCTTGTCGGGGGTGTCGTCCAATGAGCAGTTCTTC. It specifies CASSLSGVSSNEQFF. The variable domain in full, with the rest retrieved from reference TRBV5-1 and TRBJ2-1, is KAGVTQTPRYLIKTRGQQVTLSCSPISGHRSVSWYQQTPGQGLQFLFEYFSETQRNKGNFPGRFSGRQFSNSRSEMNVSTLELGDSALYLCASSLSGVSSNEQFFGPGTRLTVL.

This clone was detected a few times. The chain carries TRBV7-2 and TRBJ1-3, with D hard to call. The CDR3 totals 15 residues. V shed 5 bases and J shed 2 bases, with 13 bases lying between them. The V gene's germline CDR1 is SGHTA and CDR2 FQGNSA. The DNA for the CDR3 is TGTGCCAGCAGCCAACGGAGCAGTGCTGGAAACACCATATATTTT. The encoded protein is CASSQRSSAGNTIYF.

This clone was observed a few times. V gene TRBV5-4 combines with J gene TRBJ2-7; TRBD2 matches at 11 bases. Germline V gene sequence: CDR1 SGHNT, CDR2 YYREEE (reference sequence). After removal of 4 bases from V and 2 bases from J, the junction contained 5 bases not matched to a gene. The CDR3 sequence is 15 residues long. The CDR3 sequence: CASSPRTSGPYEQYF. The CDR3, as DNA: TGTGCCAGCAGCCCTAGGACTAGCGGGCCCTACGAGCAGTACTTC.

A word on this clone: Other DNA sequences in this sample translate to the same CDR3. This rearrangement joins TRBV15 to TRBJ2-3, with 8 bases matching TRBD2. Losses at the gene ends were 3 bases for V and 2 bases for J; bases not matched to a gene: 7. CDR3 length equals 16 residues. Germline loops: CDR1 LNHNV, CDR2 YYDKDF (reference sequence). CDR3 DNA: TGTGCCACCAGCAGTGGTGCTAGCGGGTCCACAGATACGCAGTATTTT. Translated, it gives CATSSGASGSTDTQYF.

This clone was observed a handful of times. The gene calls are TRBV10-3 and TRBJ2-5, with TRBD2 matching over 10 bases. V shed 11 bases, J shed 5 bases, and the junction held 5 bases outside the gene matches. The CDR3 length is 12 residues. The germline CDR1 and CDR2 sequences are ENHRY and SYGVKD. CDR3 residues: CAVSGGLETQYF. CDR3 nucleotides: TGTGCCGTTAGCGGGGGGTTGGAGACCCAGTACTTC.

This clone has more than one count but fewer than ten. This chain joins TRBV4-1 and TRBJ1-3, with D tentatively TRBD1 (6 bases). The ends were cut back, 4 bases at V and 2 bases at J, with 15 bases in the middle. The CDR3 covers 16 residues. Germline lookup yields CDR1 MGHRA and CDR2 YSYEKL. CDR3 loop: CASSPVGRGAGNTIYF. CDR3 nucleotides: TGCGCCAGCAGCCCTGTAGGCAGGGGAGCTGGAAACACCATATATTTT.